These T cell receptor beta chains were read from a single sample in a study of shared clonotypes between healthy human individuals. Clones were sequenced by immunoSEQ multiplex PCR, and TCRdb holds only the in-frame ones, with some missing. This table has some 2.1 million clones, roughly 95% appearing once. Material for sequencing was naive CD8+ T cells sorted from blood. The receptors stem from a man in his late teens or twenties in good health. Each CDR3 is given with its conserved first and last residue. Fields, in order: V gene, D gene, J gene, clone size, CDR3 protein, CDR3 DNA. A D gene is named only where the DNA matches it firmly. The size field is filled for only some rows; it gives once, few, many or a size class.

>TRBV15|TRBD2|TRBJ2-1|-
CATSRGWTSGGAGEQFF
TGTGCCACCAGCAGAGGGTGGACTAGCGGGGGGGCCGGTGAGCAGTTCTTC
>TRBV28|-|TRBJ1-3|-
CASNVGGNTIYF
TGTGCCAGCAATGTGGGTGGAAACACCATATATTTT
>TRBV6-5|-|TRBJ2-5|-
CASSKDGNQETQYF
TGTGCCAGCAGTAAGGACGGTAACCAAGAGACCCAGTACTTC
>TRBV14|TRBD2|TRBJ2-4|-
CASSLPGLAGSKNIQYF
TGTGCCAGCAGCCTCCCGGGACTAGCGGGATCCAAAAACATTCAGTACTTC
>TRBV18|-|TRBJ2-5|-
CASSQEYQETQYF
TGTGCCAGCTCACAAGAGTACCAAGAGACCCAGTACTTC
>TRBV7-9|TRBD2|TRBJ2-3|-
CASSLAQGSGGPADTQYF
TGTGCCAGCAGCTTAGCGCAGGGTAGCGGGGGGCCCGCAGATACGCAGTATTTT
>TRBV7-9|TRBD2|TRBJ2-3|-
CASSPASGRSTDTQYF
TGTGCCAGCAGCCCGGCTAGCGGACGAAGCACAGATACGCAGTATTTT
>TRBV12-5|-|TRBJ2-5|-
CASGLARAGQETQYF
TGTGCTAGTGGTTTGGCCCGTGCAGGACAAGAGACCCAGTACTTC
>TRBV6-5|-|TRBJ1-3|-
CASSYGDTIYF
TGTGCCAGCAGTTACGGGGACACCATATATTTT
>TRBV6-4|-|TRBJ2-1|once
CASSDSSSPANEQFF
TGTGCCAGCAGTGACTCAAGTAGCCCGGCCAATGAGCAGTTCTTC
>TRBV5-1|-|TRBJ1-2|-
CASSLDGGEGYGYTF
TGCGCCAGCAGCTTGGACGGGGGCGAGGGTTATGGCTACACCTTC
>TRBV11-2|TRBD1|TRBJ1-2|few
CASSSGQGFYGYTF
TGTGCCAGCAGCTCTGGACAGGGGTTCTATGGCTACACCTTC
>TRBV5-6|-|TRBJ1-2|-
CASSPWTNYGYTF
TGTGCCAGCAGCCCTTGGACCAACTATGGCTACACCTTC
>TRBV25-1|-|TRBJ2-3|-
CASSEYTAEPLTDTQYF
TGTGCCAGCAGTGAATATACTGCAGAGCCACTCACAGATACGCAGTATTTT
>TRBV4-1|TRBD1|TRBJ1-2|-
CASSSPGQGAGYTF
TGCGCCAGCAGCTCCCCGGGACAGGGGGCAGGCTACACCTTC
>TRBV2|TRBD2|TRBJ2-5|-
CASSEAGEREGLETQYF
TGTGCCAGCAGTGAAGCTGGGGAGCGGGAGGGCCTAGAGACCCAGTACTTC
>TRBV4-1|TRBD2|TRBJ2-1|-
CASSQEGAGTSGNEQFF
TGCGCCAGCAGCCAAGAGGGGGCCGGGACTAGCGGCAATGAGCAGTTCTTC
>TRBV7-3|-|TRBJ2-3|-
CASSSTGAGDTQYF
TGTGCCAGCAGCTCGACAGGTGCCGGAGATACGCAGTATTTT
>TRBV2|TRBD2|TRBJ2-7|-
CASSELLAGDEQYF
TGTGCCAGCAGTGAACTGCTAGCGGGAGACGAGCAGTACTTC
>TRBV6-5|-|TRBJ2-7|-
CASSSRRQGSYEQYF
TGTGCCAGCAGTTCCCGGCGGCAGGGTTCCTACGAGCAGTACTTC
>TRBV7-9|-|TRBJ2-3|-
CASSLVTGRTDTQYF
TGTGCCAGCAGCTTAGTGACAGGTCGGACAGATACGCAGTATTTT
>TRBV19|-|TRBJ1-1|-
CASSMGRGVGTEAFF
TGTGCCAGTAGTATGGGCCGGGGAGTGGGCACTGAAGCTTTCTTT
>TRBV30|-|TRBJ2-7|-
CAWSVNVHYEQYF
TGTGCCTGGAGTGTAAACGTCCACTACGAGCAGTACTTC
>TRBV7-2|TRBD2|TRBJ2-5|-
CASSPTSGGALETQYF
TGTGCCAGCAGCCCCACTAGCGGGGGGGCCCTGGAGACCCAGTACTTC
>TRBV7-9|-|TRBJ1-1|-
CASSSTMNTEAFF
TGTGCCAGCAGCTCTACCATGAACACTGAAGCTTTCTTT
>TRBV19|-|TRBJ1-2|-
CASSIPLLLGPGYTF
TGTGCCAGTAGTATACCCCTCCTACTCGGTCCTGGCTACACCTTC
>TRBV10-2|-|TRBJ2-7|-
CASSESGGSIYEQYF
TGCGCCAGCAGTGAGTCCGGGGGATCGATCTACGAGCAGTACTTC
>TRBV27|-|TRBJ2-5|-
CASSFDGLETQYF
TGTGCCAGCAGTTTTGACGGGCTTGAGACCCAGTACTTC
>TRBV7-9|TRBD1|TRBJ1-2|few
CASRSAGGESYGYTF
TGTGCCAGCAGGTCTGCAGGGGGCGAGTCCTATGGCTACACCTTC
>TRBV15|-|TRBJ2-1|-
CATSRDRDPEEQFF
TGTGCCACCAGCAGAGATCGAGATCCGGAGGAGCAGTTCTTC
>TRBV4-3|-|TRBJ1-1|-
CASSQDPAGGLNTEAFF
TGCGCCAGCAGCCAAGATCCGGCCGGCGGGTTGAACACTGAAGCTTTCTTT
>TRBV13|-|TRBJ2-7|-
CASSWTTNSYEQYF
TGTGCCAGCAGCTGGACAACGAATTCCTACGAGCAGTACTTC
>TRBV6-5|-|TRBJ2-1|-
CASSSPSEYNEQFF
TGTGCCAGCAGTTCACCTAGCGAGTACAATGAGCAGTTCTTC
>TRBV6-6|TRBD1|TRBJ2-3|-
CASSYRGSSTDTQYF
TGTGCCAGCAGCTACAGGGGGAGTAGCACAGATACGCAGTATTTT
>TRBV7-9|-|TRBJ2-1|-
CALGGKWGEQFF
TGTGCCCTGGGCGGAAAATGGGGTGAGCAGTTCTTC
>TRBV6-1|TRBD2|TRBJ2-5|-
CASSDSGRGRALETQYF
TGTGCCAGCAGTGATTCAGGGCGCGGGAGGGCCTTGGAGACCCAGTACTTC